This TCR beta chain appears in the sequencing data of a study of cytomegalovirus exposure and HLA in healthy donors. Study findings and constraints: Cytomegalovirus-associated TCR beta chains were listed, numbering around 150. Reports described diagnosis of cytomegalovirus status by the classifier as highly specific and sensitive.

A word on this clone: The antigen remains unidentified.

Sequenced by immunoSEQ multiplex PCR; TCRdb stores in-frame clones only, minus some. The sample holds 80,000 to 95,000 clones; about 96% are singletons and the top ten take approximately 1.4%. Germline CDR1 is PRHDT and CDR2 is FYEKMQ (reference sequence). The V segment lost 5 bases and the J segment 3 bases; nucleotides outside the gene matches: 14. The CDR3 has 17 residues. The chain employs TRBV13 and TRBJ2-7; 9 positions agree with TRBD1. The clonotype was recovered from a woman under 30 in good health and CMV-seronegative. The sample consisted of PBMCs. The CDR3 is CASSPQTGTGKVYEQYF. The CDR3 DNA reads TGTGCCAGCAGCCCACAAACCGGGACAGGGAAGGTCTACGAGCAGTACTTC.